The clone carrying this TCR beta chain came up many times. The antigen remains undetermined. This specimen belongs to a study of T cells in Graves' hyperthyroidism and ophthalmopathy. Study information: Peripheral blood draws took place at initial diagnosis, ahead of any treatment. Whole-study findings and limits: Most thyroid clonotypes that were expanded above 0.001 also turned up in blood.

RNA transcripts served as the template for amplifying TCR beta CDR3 regions. Carried out on the TCR CDR3, a first-round RT-PCR used the HTBI primer set. TCRdb re-analysed the multiplex PCR reads in MiXCR, keeping a single row per CDR3 protein. The sample lists about 360,000 distinct CDR3 sequences, about 12% seen once, with around 9.2% in the top ten. This CDR3 is built from 15 residues. CDR1 is MNHEY and CDR2 is SMNVEV in the germline V gene (reference sequence). The V and J ends lost 6 bases and 5 bases respectively, with 19 bases between them. The J gene is TRBJ1-2, the V gene TRBV27; D is perhaps TRBD1 (5 bases). The source material was blood. The receptor's source is a young woman with Graves' hyperthyroidism. The CDR3 region has the DNA TGTGCCAGCAGGTGGACAACAAGAGGAGGATATGGCTACACCTTC. Residues: CASRWTTRGGYGYTF.